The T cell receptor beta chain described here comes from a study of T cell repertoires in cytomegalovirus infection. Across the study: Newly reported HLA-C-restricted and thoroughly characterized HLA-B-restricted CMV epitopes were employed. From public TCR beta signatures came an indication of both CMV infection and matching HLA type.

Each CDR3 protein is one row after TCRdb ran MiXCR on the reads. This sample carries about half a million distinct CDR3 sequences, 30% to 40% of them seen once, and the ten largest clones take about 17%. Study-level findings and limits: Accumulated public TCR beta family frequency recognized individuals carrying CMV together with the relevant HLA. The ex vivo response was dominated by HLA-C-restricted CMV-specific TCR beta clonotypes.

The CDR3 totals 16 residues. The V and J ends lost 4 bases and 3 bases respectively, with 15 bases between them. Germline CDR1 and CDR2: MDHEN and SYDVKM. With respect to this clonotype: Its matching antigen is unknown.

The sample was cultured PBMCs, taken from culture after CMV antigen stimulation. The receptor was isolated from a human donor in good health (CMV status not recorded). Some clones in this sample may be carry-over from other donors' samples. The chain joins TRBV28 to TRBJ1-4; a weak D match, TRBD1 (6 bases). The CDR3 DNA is TGTGCCAGCAGTTCTGGGGGGCGAAGTTCTAATGAAAAACTGTTTTTT. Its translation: CASSSGGRSSNEKLFF.